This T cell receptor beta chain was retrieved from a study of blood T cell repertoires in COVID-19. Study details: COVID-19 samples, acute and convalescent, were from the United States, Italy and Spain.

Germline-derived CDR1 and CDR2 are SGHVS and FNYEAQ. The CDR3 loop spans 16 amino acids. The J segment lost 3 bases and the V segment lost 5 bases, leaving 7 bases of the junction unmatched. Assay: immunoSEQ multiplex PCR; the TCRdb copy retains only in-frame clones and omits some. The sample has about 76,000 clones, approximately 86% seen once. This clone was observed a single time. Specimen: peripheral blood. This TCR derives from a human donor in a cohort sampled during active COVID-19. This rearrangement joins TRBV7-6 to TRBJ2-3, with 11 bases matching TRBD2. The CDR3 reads CASSRATSGITDTQYF. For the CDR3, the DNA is TGTGCCAGCAGCCGAGCGACTAGCGGGATTACAGATACGCAGTATTTT.